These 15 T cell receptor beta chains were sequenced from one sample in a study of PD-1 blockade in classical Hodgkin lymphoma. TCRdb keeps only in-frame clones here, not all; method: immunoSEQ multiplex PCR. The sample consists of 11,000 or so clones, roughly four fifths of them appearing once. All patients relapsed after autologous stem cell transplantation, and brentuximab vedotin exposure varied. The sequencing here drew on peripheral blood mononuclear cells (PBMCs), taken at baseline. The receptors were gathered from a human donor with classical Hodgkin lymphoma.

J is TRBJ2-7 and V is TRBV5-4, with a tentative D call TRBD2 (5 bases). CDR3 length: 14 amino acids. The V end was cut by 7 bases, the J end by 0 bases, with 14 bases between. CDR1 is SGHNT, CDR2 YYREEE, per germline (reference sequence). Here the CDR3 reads CASESGTSSYEQYV. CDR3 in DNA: TGTGCCAGCGAGTCCGGAACTAGCTCCTACGAGCAGTACGTC.

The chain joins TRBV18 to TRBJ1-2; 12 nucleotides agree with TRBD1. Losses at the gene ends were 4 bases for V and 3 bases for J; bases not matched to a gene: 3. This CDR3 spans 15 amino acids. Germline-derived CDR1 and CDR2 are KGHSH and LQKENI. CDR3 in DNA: TGTGCCAGCTCACTGGGACAGGGGGCTGACTATGGCTACACCTTC. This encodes CASSLGQGADYGYTF.

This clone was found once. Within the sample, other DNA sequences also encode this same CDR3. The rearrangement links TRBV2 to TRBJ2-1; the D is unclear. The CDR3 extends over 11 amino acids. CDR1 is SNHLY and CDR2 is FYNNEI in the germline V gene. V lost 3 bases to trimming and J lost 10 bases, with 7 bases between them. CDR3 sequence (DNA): TGTGCCAGCAGTGATGGTGGAGAGCAGTTCTTC. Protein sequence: CASSDGGEQFF. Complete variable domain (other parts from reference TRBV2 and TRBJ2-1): EPEVTQTPSHQVTQMGQEVILRCVPISNHLYFYWYRQILGQKVEFLVSFYNNEISEKSEIFDDQFSVERPDGSNFTLKIRSTKLEDSAMYFCASSDGGEQFFGPGTRLTVL.

The CDR3 loop is CSAGIDEQFF. CDR3 bases: TGCAGTGCTGGTATTGATGAGCAGTTCTTC. V and J are TRBV20-1 and TRBJ2-1; D unclear. CDR1 is DFQATT and CDR2 is SNEGSKA in the germline V gene (reference sequence). V dropped 5 bases and J dropped 8 bases, with 7 bases sitting between them. This CDR3 has 10 amino acids.

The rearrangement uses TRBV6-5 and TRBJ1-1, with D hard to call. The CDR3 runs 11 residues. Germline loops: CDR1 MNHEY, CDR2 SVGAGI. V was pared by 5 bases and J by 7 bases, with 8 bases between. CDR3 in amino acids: CASSIHSEAFF. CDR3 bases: TGTGCCAGCAGTATTCACAGTGAAGCTTTCTTT.

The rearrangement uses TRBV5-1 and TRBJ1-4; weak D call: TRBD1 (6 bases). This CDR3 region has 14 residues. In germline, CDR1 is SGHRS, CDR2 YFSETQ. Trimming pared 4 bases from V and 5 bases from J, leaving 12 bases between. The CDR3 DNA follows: TGCGCCAGCAGCCATGACAGGCCAAATGAAAAACTGTTTTTT. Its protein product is CASSHDRPNEKLFF.

DNA of the CDR3: TGTGCCAGCAGTTACTTCGGGGAGGGGGCTGAAGCTTTCTTT. Translating it yields CASSYFGEGAEAFF. V usage is TRBV11-2 and J usage is TRBJ1-1, with TRBD1 as a possible D gene (6 bases). CDR3 length equals 14 residues. From germline, CDR1 is SGHAT and CDR2 FQNNGV. V was shortened by 6 bases and J by 6 bases, with 17 bases between the two germline ends.

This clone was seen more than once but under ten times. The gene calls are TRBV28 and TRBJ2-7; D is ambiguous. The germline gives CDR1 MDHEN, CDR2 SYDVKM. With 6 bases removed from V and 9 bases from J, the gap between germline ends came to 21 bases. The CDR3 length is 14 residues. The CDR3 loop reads CASSRPSAKVRQYF. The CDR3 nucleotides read TGTGCCAGCAGCCGACCCTCGGCTAAGGTACGGCAGTACTTC.

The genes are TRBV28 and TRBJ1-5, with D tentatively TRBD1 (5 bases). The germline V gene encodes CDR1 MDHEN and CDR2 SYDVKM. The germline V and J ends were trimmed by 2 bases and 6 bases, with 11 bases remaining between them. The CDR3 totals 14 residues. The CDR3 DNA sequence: TGTGCCAGCAGTTTAACGGGTGGGGGTCAGCCCCAGCATTTT. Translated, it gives CASSLTGGGQPQHF.

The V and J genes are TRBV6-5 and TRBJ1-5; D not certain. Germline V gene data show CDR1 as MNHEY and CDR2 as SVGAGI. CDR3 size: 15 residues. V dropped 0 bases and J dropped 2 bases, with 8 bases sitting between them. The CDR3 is CASSYSVYGNQPQHF. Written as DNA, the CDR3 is TGTGCCAGCAGTTACTCTGTCTATGGCAATCAGCCCCAGCATTTT.

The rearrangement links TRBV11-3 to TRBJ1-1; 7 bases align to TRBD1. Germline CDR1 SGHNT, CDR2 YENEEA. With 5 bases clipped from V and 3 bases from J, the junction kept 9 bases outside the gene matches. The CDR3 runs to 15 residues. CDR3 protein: CASSGTGQAYTEAFF. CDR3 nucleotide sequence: TGTGCCAGCAGCGGGACCGGACAGGCCTACACTGAAGCTTTCTTT.

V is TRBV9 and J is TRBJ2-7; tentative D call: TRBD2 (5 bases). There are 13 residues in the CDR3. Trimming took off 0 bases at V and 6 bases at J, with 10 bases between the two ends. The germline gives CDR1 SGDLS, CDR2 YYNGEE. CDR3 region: CASSVDGGSEQYF. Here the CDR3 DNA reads TGTGCCAGCAGCGTAGACGGAGGCTCCGAGCAGTACTTC.

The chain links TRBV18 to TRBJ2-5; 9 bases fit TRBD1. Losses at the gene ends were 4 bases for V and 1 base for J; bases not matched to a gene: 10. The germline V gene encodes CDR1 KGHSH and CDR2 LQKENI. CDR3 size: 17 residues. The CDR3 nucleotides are TGTGCCAGCTCACTAATACCGGGACAGGGCGCCCAAGAGACCCAGTACTTC. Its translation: CASSLIPGQGAQETQYF.

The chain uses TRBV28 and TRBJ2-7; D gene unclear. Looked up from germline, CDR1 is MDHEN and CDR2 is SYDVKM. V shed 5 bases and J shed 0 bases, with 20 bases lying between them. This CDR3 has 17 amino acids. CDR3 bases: TGTGCCAGCAGTCTCCCACTTCCTATACAAAGCTCCTACGAGCAGTACTTC. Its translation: CASSLPLPIQSSYEQYF.

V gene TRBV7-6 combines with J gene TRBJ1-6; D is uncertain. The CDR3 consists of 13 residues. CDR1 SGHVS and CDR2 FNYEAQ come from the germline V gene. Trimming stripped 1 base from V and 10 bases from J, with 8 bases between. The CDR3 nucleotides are TGTGCCAGCAGCTTAGAGAATGGCTCACCCCTCCACTTT. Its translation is CASSLENGSPLHF.